The 20 T cell receptor beta chains listed next were all sequenced from one sample in a study of human T cells and chemical hapten exposure. TCRdb reprocessed the RACE reads with MiXCR, giving one entry per CDR3 protein. Here the sample spans approximately 100,000 distinct CDR3 sequences, approximately 11% being singletons. The time point: patch test 1, 2 weeks after DPC sensitization. Treatment given: therapeutic diphenylcyclopropenone sensitization with weekly scalp DPC. The sequencing here drew on whole blood, taken in connection with sensitization to the hapten diphenylcyclopropenone (DPC). The receptors come from a woman aged 40 to 50 with alopecia areata. Some clones in this sample may be carry-over from other donors' samples.

This clonotype was seen a few times. CDR3 coding DNA: TGCAGCGTGCCCCAAAGGGGGTTGGGAAGTCAATACGAGCAGTACTTC. This translates into CSVPQRGLGSQYEQYF. The gene calls are TRBV29-1 and TRBJ2-7; D may be TRBD1 (6 bases). Deletions cut 6 bases from V and 4 bases from J, with 25 bases between. Per the germline V gene, CDR1 is SQVTM and CDR2 is ANQGSEA. CDR3 size: 16 residues.

The chain recombines TRBV7-2 with TRBJ2-3, with 12 bases matching TRBD2. The CDR3 runs to 15 residues. Unmatched junction bases numbered 3, after V lost 3 bases and J lost 5 bases. Germline V gene data show CDR1 as SGHTA and CDR2 as FQGNSA. DNA for the CDR3: TGTGCCAGCAGCTTTAGGGGACTAGCGGGAGATACGCAGTATTTT. Protein sequence: CASSFRGLAGDTQYF.

This clonotype has at least ten counts. Mismatch with germline at one junction end may stem from a read error. V gene TRBV7-7 combines with J gene TRBJ1-1, with D perhaps matching TRBD1 (5 bases). The length of the CDR3 is 13 residues. CDR1 and CDR2 (germline): SSHAT, FNYEAQ (reference sequence). The CDR3 DNA is TGTGCTAGCAGCTTCAGGGTGAACACTGAAGCTTTCTTT. It specifies CASSFRVNTEAFF. Full variable domain (rest looked up from reference TRBV7-7 and TRBJ1-1): GAGVSQSPRYKVTKRGQDVTLRCDPISSHATLYWYQQALGQGPEFLTYFNYEAQPDKSGLPSDRFSAERPEGSISTLTIQRTEQRDSAMYRCASSFRVNTEAFFGQGTRLTVV.

This clonotype came up a few times. The V call is TRBV4-1, the J call TRBJ1-2; D might be TRBD1 (6 bases). With 5 bases removed from V and 6 bases from J, the gap between germline ends came to 19 bases. CDR3 length: 15 residues. Per the germline V gene, CDR1 is MGHRA and CDR2 is YSYEKL. The CDR3 reads CASSADIQGEDGYTF. Written as DNA, the CDR3 is TGCGCCAGCAGCGCAGATATACAGGGTGAGGATGGCTACACCTTC.

The sample holds many counts of this clonotype. The chain employs TRBV30 and TRBJ1-1; no reliable D call. This CDR3 region has 10 residues. Between the trimmed V and J ends, which lost 5 bases and 1 base, there was a span of 2 bases. CDR1 and CDR2 from the germline V gene are GTSNPN and SVGIG (reference sequence). The CDR3 sequence: CAWSNTEAFF. CDR3 sequence (DNA): TGTGCCTGGTCGAACACTGAAGCTTTCTTT.

This clonotype appeared a few times. Here the CDR3 DNA reads TGTGCCAGCAGCCCCCCGGGACAGGGGGCTTTCTATAATTCACCCCTCCACTTT. This translates into CASSPPGQGAFYNSPLHF. The chain is built from TRBV7-2 and TRBJ1-6, with 12 bases aligning to TRBD1. The length of the CDR3 is 18 residues. Germline V gene data show CDR1 as SGHTA and CDR2 as FQGNSA. J gave up 3 bases and V 5 bases, and 8 bases lay outside the gene matches.

This chain connects TRBV20-1 to TRBJ2-3, with 11 bases aligning to TRBD2. Trimming at V came to 5 bases and at J to 2 bases, leaving 6 bases not matched to a gene. Looked up from germline, CDR1 is DFQATT and CDR2 is SNEGSKA (reference sequence). This CDR3 has 15 residues. CDR3 region: CSARLAGGNTDTQYF. CDR3 DNA sequence: TGCAGTGCTCGCCTAGCGGGGGGAAACACAGATACGCAGTATTTT.

This clonotype appeared many times. This chain uses TRBV9 with TRBJ1-6; the D is unclear. CDR1 and CDR2 from the germline V gene are SGDLS and YYNGEE. The V and J ends lost 0 bases and 5 bases respectively, with 6 bases between them. This CDR3 is 14 amino acids long. The CDR3 DNA is TGTGCCAGCAGCGTAGAACAAGATAATTCACCCCTCCACTTT. Protein product: CASSVEQDNSPLHF.

This clonotype occurred many times. At one end, the junction sequence differs from germline, possibly due to a read error. This chain connects TRBV6-5 to TRBJ2-7; a possible D gene is TRBD1 (7 bases). This CDR3 contains 14 residues. In germline, CDR1 is MNHEY, CDR2 SVGAGI. The CDR3 spells CASSNSGGSYEQYF. The CDR3 coding sequence is TGTGCCAGCAGTAACTCAGGGGGGTCCTACGAGCAGTACTTC.

This clonotype has just a few counts. This sequence joins TRBV4-3 and TRBJ1-4, with D uncertain. V gave up 4 bases and J gave up 6 bases, with 12 bases separating them. The CDR3 consists of 14 residues. Germline loops: CDR1 LGHNA, CDR2 YSLEER. CDR3 DNA: TGCGCCAGCAGCCGCTTGAAGGAGGATGAAAAACTGTTTTTT. Protein product: CASSRLKEDEKLFF.

The chain uses TRBV5-1 and TRBJ2-3, with 7 bases lining up with TRBD1. Germline CDR1 reads SGHRS; CDR2 reads YFSETQ. The CDR3 runs to 13 residues. V lost 5 bases, J lost 2 bases, and 2 bases stayed unmatched. CDR3 protein: CASSTGDTDTQYF. CDR3 DNA sequence: TGCGCCAGCAGTACAGGGGACACAGATACGCAGTATTTT. Using reference TRBV5-1 and TRBJ2-3 for the parts outside the CDR3, the full variable domain is KAGVTQTPRYLIKTRGQQVTLSCSPISGHRSVSWYQQTPGQGLQFLFEYFSETQRNKGNFPGRFSGRQFSNSRSEMNVSTLELGDSALYLCASSTGDTDTQYFGPGTRLTVL.

The chain links TRBV29-1 to TRBJ2-2, with a possible D match to TRBD1 (6 bases). CDR1 is SQVTM and CDR2 is ANQGSEA in the germline V gene. The CDR3 extends over 14 amino acids. V was cut by 4 bases and J by 6 bases, with 15 bases left in between. The CDR3 nucleotides read TGCAGCGTTGTGCTCCAGGGGTGGGCCGGGGAGCTGTTTTTT. Protein sequence: CSVVLQGWAGELFF.

This clonotype has more than one count but fewer than ten. V usage is TRBV27 and J usage is TRBJ1-5; no clear D. The V gene lost 6 bases and the J gene lost 0 bases, with 9 bases spanning the gap. In germline, CDR1 is MNHEY, CDR2 SMNVEV (reference sequence). The length of the CDR3 is 14 residues. The CDR3 loop reads CASRGWSSNQPQHF. The CDR3 DNA is TGTGCCAGCAGGGGCTGGAGTAGCAATCAGCCCCAGCATTTT.

This clonotype was seen repeatedly, ten times or more. CDR3 protein: CASSLGLARSDTQYF. As DNA, the CDR3 is TGTGCCAGCAGCTTAGGACTAGCGCGCTCAGATACGCAGTATTTT. This sequence joins TRBV7-2 and TRBJ2-3, with TRBD2 matching over 8 bases. The V gene end was trimmed by 1 base and the J gene end by 4 bases; junction bases not matched to a gene: 4. The CDR3 is 15 amino acids. The germline gives CDR1 SGHTA, CDR2 FQGNSA.

This rearrangement joins TRBV4-3 to TRBJ1-2; 9 positions match TRBD1. The germline gives CDR1 LGHNA, CDR2 YSLEER. After removal of 3 bases from V and 0 bases from J, the junction contained 2 bases not matched to a gene. The length of the CDR3 is 15 residues. The CDR3 region is CASSQDRGTNYGYTF. The CDR3, as DNA: TGCGCCAGCAGCCAGGACAGGGGTACTAACTATGGCTACACCTTC.

This clonotype came up a few times. The rearrangement uses TRBV15 and TRBJ2-7; 10 positions match TRBD1. Germline values: CDR1 LNHNV, CDR2 YYDKDF (reference sequence). The CDR3 is 16 residues long. Trimming removed 2 bases from V and 0 bases from J; junction bases left unmatched: 4. The CDR3 nucleotides read TGTGCCACCAGCAGATCGCGGACAGGGGGCTCCTACGAGCAGTACTTC. Residues: CATSRSRTGGSYEQYF.

In its sample, this clonotype was seen many times. The V and J genes are TRBV4-1 and TRBJ2-7; the D gene could be TRBD1 or TRBD2 (5 bases each). In germline, CDR1 is MGHRA, CDR2 YSYEKL. The CDR3 runs to 17 residues. The V end was cut by 0 bases, the J end by 0 bases, with 15 bases between. This CDR3 reads CASSQDGQGPSSYEQYF. CDR3 DNA sequence: TGCGCCAGCAGCCAAGATGGGCAGGGACCCAGCTCCTACGAGCAGTACTTC.

Comment on this clonotype: A much larger clone sits a single nucleotide away, making a read error possible. The chain carries TRBV7-8 and TRBJ2-7; no reliable D call. V lost 1 base and J lost 5, with 3 bases in between. Germline CDR1 and CDR2: SGHVS and FQNEAQ. The CDR3 loop spans 11 amino acids. The CDR3 loop reads CASSLDNEQYF. CDR3 DNA sequence: TGTGCCAGCAGCTTAGATAACGAGCAGTACTTC.

The chain combines TRBV5-6 with TRBJ1-1; 9 bases are shared with TRBD1. The length of the CDR3 is 16 residues. Per germline, CDR1 SGHDT and CDR2 YYEEEE. V lost 0 bases, J lost 4 bases, and 7 bases stayed unmatched. CDR3 bases: TGTGCCAGCAGCTTGGACCACAGGGGGCGGCCCACTGAAGCTTTCTTT. This sequence encodes CASSLDHRGRPTEAFF.

This clonotype was recorded a few times. The chain carries TRBV27 and TRBJ1-1; D is ambiguous. This CDR3 contains 13 residues. Germline V gene lookup returns CDR1 MNHEY and CDR2 SMNVEV (reference sequence). Trimming cost V 7 bases and J 5 bases, with 14 bases left between them. The CDR3 region is CASKSEGGTEAFF. DNA for the CDR3: TGTGCCAGCAAATCAGAGGGTGGGACTGAAGCTTTCTTT.